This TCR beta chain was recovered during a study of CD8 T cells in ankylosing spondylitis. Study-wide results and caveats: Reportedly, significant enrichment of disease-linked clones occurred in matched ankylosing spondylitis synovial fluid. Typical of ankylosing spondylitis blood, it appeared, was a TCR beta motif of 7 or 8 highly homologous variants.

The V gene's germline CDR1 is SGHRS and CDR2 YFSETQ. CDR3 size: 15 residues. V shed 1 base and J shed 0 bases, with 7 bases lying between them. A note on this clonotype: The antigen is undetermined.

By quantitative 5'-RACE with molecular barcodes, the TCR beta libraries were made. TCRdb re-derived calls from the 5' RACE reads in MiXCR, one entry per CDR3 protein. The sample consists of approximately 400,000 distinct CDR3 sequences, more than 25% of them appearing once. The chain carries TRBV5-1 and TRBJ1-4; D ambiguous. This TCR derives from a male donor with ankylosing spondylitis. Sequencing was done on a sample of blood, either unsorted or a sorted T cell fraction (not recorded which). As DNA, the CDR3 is TGCGCCAGCAGCTTGTTGAGTGCAACTAATGAAAAACTGTTTTTT. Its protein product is CASSLLSATNEKLFF.